Sequencing of this T cell receptor (beta chain) was carried out in a study of T cell changes during pregnancy in multiple sclerosis. Clones were sequenced by immunoSEQ multiplex PCR, and TCRdb holds only the in-frame ones, with some missing. The sample records 47,000 or so clones, roughly 90% being singletons. The CDR3 contains 14 residues. V shed 4 bases, J shed 7 bases, and the junction held 6 bases outside the gene matches. Germline CDR1 SGDLS, CDR2 YYNGEE. This clone was recorded only once. The genes are TRBV9 and TRBJ1-2; the match to TRBD1 covers 11 bases. The sequence derives from a female donor in good health, enrolled as a control in a pregnancy study. The specimen comprised peripheral blood, sampled after pregnancy. The CDR3 bases are TGTGCCAGCAGCCTTCCCGGGACAGGGGGTGGCTACACCTTC. Translated, it gives CASSLPGTGGGYTF.